This T cell receptor beta chain appears in the sequencing data of a study of T cell changes during pregnancy in multiple sclerosis. TCRdb's table, derived via immunoSEQ multiplex PCR, lists solely in-frame clones and lacks some. The data show 35,000 or so clones, 70% to 90% seen once. Only a few counts were recorded for this clone. The CDR3 extends over 15 amino acids. Trimming took 0 bases from V and 5 from J, leaving 14 bases between them. Germline lookup yields CDR1 SGHDT and CDR2 YYEEEE. The TCR sequence derives from a female donor with multiple sclerosis, enrolled in a pregnancy study. The input for sequencing was CD4+ T cells from peripheral blood mononuclear cells, taken in the first trimester of pregnancy. V usage is TRBV5-6 and J usage is TRBJ2-5; the D gene is possibly TRBD1 (6 bases). CDR3 nucleotide sequence: TGTGCCAGCAGCTTGGTATTGGGGGCGAGGGAGACCCAGTACTTC. The encoded protein is CASSLVLGARETQYF.